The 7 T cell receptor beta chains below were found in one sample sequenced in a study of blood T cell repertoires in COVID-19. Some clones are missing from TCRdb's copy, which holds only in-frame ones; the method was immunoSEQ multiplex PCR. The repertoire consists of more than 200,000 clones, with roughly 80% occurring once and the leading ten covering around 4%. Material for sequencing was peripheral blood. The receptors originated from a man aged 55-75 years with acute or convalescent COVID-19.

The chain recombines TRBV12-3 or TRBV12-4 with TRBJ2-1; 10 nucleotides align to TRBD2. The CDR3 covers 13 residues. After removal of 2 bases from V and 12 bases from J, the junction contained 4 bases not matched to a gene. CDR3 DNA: TGTGCCAGCAGTTTACTAGCGGGGGACTCGCAGTTCTTC. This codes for CASSLLAGDSQFF.

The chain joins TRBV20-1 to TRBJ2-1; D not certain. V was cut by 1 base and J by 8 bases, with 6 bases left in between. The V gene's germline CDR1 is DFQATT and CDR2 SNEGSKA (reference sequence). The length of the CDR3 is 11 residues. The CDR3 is CSARGVDEQFF. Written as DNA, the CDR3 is TGCAGTGCTAGAGGAGTAGATGAGCAGTTCTTC.

This chain's CDR3 is CASSLSQPRVKLFF. The CDR3 bases are TGTGCCAGCAGCTTGAGTCAACCGAGAGTGAAACTGTTTTTT. This chain links TRBV5-6 with TRBJ1-4; no definite D call. The length of the CDR3 is 14 residues. V lost 1 base and J lost 11, with 15 bases in between. Germline V gene data show CDR1 as SGHDT and CDR2 as YYEEEE. Supplemented by reference TRBV5-6 and TRBJ1-4, the full variable domain reads DAGVTQSPTHLIKTRGQQVTLRCSPKSGHDTVSWYQQALGQGPQFIFQYYEEEERQRGNFPDRFSGHQFPNYSSELNVNALLLGDSALYLCASSLSQPRVKLFFGSGTQLSVL.

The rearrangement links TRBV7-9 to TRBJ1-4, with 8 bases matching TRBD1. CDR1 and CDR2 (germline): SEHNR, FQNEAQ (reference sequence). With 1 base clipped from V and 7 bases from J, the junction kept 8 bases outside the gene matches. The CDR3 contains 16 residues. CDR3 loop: CASSLGQGTWAEKLFF. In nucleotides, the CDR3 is TGTGCCAGCAGCTTAGGACAGGGGACTTGGGCTGAAAAACTGTTTTTT. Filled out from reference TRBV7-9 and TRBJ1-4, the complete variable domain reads DTGVSQNPRHKITKRGQNVTFRCDPISEHNRLYWYRQTLGQGPEFLTYFQNEAQLEKSRLLSDRFSAERPKGSFSTLEIQRTEQGDSAMYLCASSLGQGTWAEKLFFGSGTQLSVL.

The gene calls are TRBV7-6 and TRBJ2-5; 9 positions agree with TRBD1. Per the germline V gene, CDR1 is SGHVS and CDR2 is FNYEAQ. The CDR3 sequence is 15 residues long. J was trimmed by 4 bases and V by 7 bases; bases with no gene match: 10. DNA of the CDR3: TGTGCCAGCACCCTTAACAGGGGGCTTCGAGAGACCCAGTACTTC. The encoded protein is CASTLNRGLRETQYF.

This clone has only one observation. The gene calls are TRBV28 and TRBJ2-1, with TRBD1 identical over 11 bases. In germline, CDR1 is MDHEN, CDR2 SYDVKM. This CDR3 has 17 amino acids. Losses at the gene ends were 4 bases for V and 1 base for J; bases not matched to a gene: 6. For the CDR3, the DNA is TGTGCCAGCAGTTCAGGGACAGGGGGAAGTTCCTACAATGAGCAGTTCTTC. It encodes CASSSGTGGSSYNEQFF.

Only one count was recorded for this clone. The CDR3 sequence is CASSPLGRSNQPQHF. CDR3 coding DNA: TGTGCCAGCAGTCCCCTGGGCAGGAGCAATCAGCCCCAGCATTTT. The V and J genes are TRBV6-5 and TRBJ1-5, with D unresolved. Germline CDR1 reads MNHEY; CDR2 reads SVGAGI. This CDR3 has 15 amino acids. V was trimmed by 5 bases and J by 1 base, leaving 12 bases between them.